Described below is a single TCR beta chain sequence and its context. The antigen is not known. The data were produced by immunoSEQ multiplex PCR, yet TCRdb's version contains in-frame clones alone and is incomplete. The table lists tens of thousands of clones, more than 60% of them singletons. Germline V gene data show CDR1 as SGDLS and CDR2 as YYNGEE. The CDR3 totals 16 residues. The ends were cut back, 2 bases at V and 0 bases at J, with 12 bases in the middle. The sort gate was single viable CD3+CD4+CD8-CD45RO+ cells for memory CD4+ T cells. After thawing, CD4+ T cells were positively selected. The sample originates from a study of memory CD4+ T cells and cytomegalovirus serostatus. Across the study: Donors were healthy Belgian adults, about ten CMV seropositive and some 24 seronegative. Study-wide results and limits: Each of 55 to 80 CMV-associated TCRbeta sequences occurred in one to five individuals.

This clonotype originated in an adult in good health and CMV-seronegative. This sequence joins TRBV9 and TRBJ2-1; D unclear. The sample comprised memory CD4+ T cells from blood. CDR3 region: CASSVQLDVSYNEQFF. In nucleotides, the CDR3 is TGTGCCAGCAGCGTTCAACTGGATGTCTCCTACAATGAGCAGTTCTTC. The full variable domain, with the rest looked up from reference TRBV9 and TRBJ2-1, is DSGVTQTPKHLITATGQRVTLRCSPRSGDLSVYWYQQSLDQGLQFLIQYYNGEERAKGNILERFSAQQFPDLHSELNLSSLELGDSALYFCASSVQLDVSYNEQFFGPGTRLTVL.